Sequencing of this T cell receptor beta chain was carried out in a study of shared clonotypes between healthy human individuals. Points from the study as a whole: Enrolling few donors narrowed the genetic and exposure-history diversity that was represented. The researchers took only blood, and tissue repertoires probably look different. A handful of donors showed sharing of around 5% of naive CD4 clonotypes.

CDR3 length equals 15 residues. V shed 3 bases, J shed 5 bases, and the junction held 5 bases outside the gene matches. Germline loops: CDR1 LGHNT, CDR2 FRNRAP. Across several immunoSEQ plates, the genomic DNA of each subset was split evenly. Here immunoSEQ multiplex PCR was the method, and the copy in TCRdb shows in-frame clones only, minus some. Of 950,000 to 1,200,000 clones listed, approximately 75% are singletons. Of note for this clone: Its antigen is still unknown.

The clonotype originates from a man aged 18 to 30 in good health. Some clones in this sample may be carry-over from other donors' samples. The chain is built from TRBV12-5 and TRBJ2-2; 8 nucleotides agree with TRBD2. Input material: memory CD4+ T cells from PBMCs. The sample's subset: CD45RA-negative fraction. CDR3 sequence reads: CASGFRSGGTGELFF. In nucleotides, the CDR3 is TGTGCTAGTGGTTTTCGGTCGGGAGGGACCGGGGAGCTGTTTTTT.